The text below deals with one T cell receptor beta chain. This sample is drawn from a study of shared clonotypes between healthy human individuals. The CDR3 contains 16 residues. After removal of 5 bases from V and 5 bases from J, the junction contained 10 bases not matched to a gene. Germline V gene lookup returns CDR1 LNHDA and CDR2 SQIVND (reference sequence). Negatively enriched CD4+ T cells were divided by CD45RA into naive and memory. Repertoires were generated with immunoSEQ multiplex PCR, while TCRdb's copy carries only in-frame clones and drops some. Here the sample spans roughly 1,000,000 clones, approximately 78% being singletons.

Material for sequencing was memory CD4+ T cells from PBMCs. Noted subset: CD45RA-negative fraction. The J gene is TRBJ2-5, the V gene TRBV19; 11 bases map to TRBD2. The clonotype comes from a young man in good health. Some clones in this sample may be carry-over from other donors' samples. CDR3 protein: CASSGRESSGRETQYF. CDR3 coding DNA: TGTGCCAGTAGTGGCAGGGAATCTAGCGGGAGGGAGACCCAGTACTTC.